This T cell receptor beta chain is from a study of shared clonotypes between healthy human individuals. Findings and limits, study-wide: Tissues were not sampled, only blood, and their repertoires likely differ.

Germline V gene data show CDR1 as SEHNR and CDR2 as FQNEAQ (reference sequence). CDR3 length: 14 amino acids. The V end lost 4 bases, the J end lost 3 bases, and 12 bases lay between the germline ends. Naive CD8 cells, CD45RO-negative and positively selected for CCR7, excluded terminally differentiated effector memory CD45RA+ cells. This clone was seen once. Its antigen remains unidentified. The method was immunoSEQ multiplex PCR; TCRdb's version includes in-frame clones alone and lacks a portion of them. The top ten hold approximately 1.7% of the sample, which has approximately 2,000,000 clones, just under 95% seen once.

This clonotype originated in a man aged 18-30 years in good health. Some clones in this sample may be carry-over from other donors' samples. The rearrangement joins TRBV7-9 to TRBJ1-1; D gene uncertain. Material: naive CD8+ T cells from PBMCs. CDR3 sequence: CASSSTRTDTEAFF. The CDR3 nucleotides are TGTGCCAGCAGCTCGACTCGGACGGACACTGAAGCTTTCTTT.